The next 20 T cell receptor beta chains were all read from a single sample in a study of cytomegalovirus exposure and HLA in healthy donors. TCRdb's copy holds only in-frame clones and misses some; the assay was immunoSEQ multiplex PCR. The sample has hundreds of thousands of clones, over 75% seen once. Sequenced input: PBMCs. The receptors derive from a woman aged 18-29 years in good health and CMV-seronegative.

V gene TRBV5-1 combines with J gene TRBJ2-7, with 7 bases aligning to TRBD2. J was trimmed by 0 bases and V by 0 bases; bases with no gene match: 6. The CDR3 extends over 16 amino acids. CDR1 and CDR2 from the germline V gene are SGHRS and YFSETQ. Written as DNA, the CDR3 is TGCGCCAGCAGCTTGGGGTTCGGCGGGAGCTCCTACGAGCAGTACTTC. Its translation: CASSLGFGGSSYEQYF.

The V call is TRBV28, the J call TRBJ2-3, with TRBD1 identical over 8 bases. Per germline, CDR1 MDHEN and CDR2 SYDVKM. This CDR3 contains 15 residues. With V trimmed by 6 bases and J by 7 bases, 12 bases remained unmatched. The CDR3 region has the DNA TGTGCCAGCAGCCGCAGAGGACAGGGTGCCTATACGCAGTATTTT. Amino acid sequence: CASSRRGQGAYTQYF.

The V call is TRBV29-1, the J call TRBJ2-7, with D tentatively TRBD2 (6 bases). The CDR3 loop spans 13 amino acids. V gave up 6 bases and J gave up 4 bases, with 16 bases separating them. Germline lookup yields CDR1 SQVTM and CDR2 ANQGSEA. Here the CDR3 reads CSVQSWRDYEQYF. CDR3 bases: TGCAGCGTCCAGTCGTGGAGGGATTACGAGCAGTACTTC.

V and J are TRBV2 and TRBJ2-7, with D possibly TRBD2 on 5 matching bases. The CDR3 is 14 amino acids. Trimming cost V 0 bases and J 3 bases, with 9 bases left between them. The germline gives CDR1 SNHLY, CDR2 FYNNEI. Here the CDR3 reads CASSEASGYYEQYF. The CDR3 bases are TGTGCCAGCAGTGAAGCCAGCGGTTACTACGAGCAGTACTTC. Variable domain in full (rest from reference TRBV2 and TRBJ2-7): EPEVTQTPSHQVTQMGQEVILRCVPISNHLYFYWYRQILGQKVEFLVSFYNNEISEKSEIFDDQFSVERPDGSNFTLKIRSTKLEDSAMYFCASSEASGYYEQYFGPGTRLTVT.

The V call is TRBV29-1, the J call TRBJ2-5; the match to TRBD1 covers 9 bases. Germline trimming cut 3 bases from V and 5 bases from J; bases unmatched to any gene: 7. In germline, CDR1 is SQVTM, CDR2 ANQGSEA. CDR3 length equals 14 residues. The CDR3 DNA is TGCAGCGTTGATCCTACAGGGGGCTTTGAGACCCAGTACTTC. It yields the protein CSVDPTGGFETQYF.

The chain recombines TRBV27 with TRBJ2-1, with 7 positions matching TRBD2. The CDR3 runs 17 residues. Germline V gene sequence: CDR1 MNHEY, CDR2 SMNVEV (reference sequence). J was trimmed by 8 bases and V by 0 bases; bases with no gene match: 13. CDR3 coding DNA: TGTGCCAGCAGTTTATCGGTTTGGGGGGGGTCCCCATATGAGCAGTTCTTC. It translates to CASSLSVWGGSPYEQFF.

CDR3 amino acids: CASSTRLAGNEQYF. The CDR3, as DNA: TGTGCCAGCAGCACCAGACTAGCGGGAAACGAGCAGTACTTC. The chain links TRBV5-4 to TRBJ2-7; the match to TRBD2 covers 11 bases. V lost 4 bases to trimming and J lost 5 bases; unmatched junction nucleotides: 5. Germline loops: CDR1 SGHNT, CDR2 YYREEE (reference sequence). CDR3 length: 14 residues.

This chain connects TRBV27 to TRBJ2-7; 7 bases map to TRBD1. CDR3 length equals 17 residues. Germline CDR1 MNHEY, CDR2 SMNVEV (reference sequence). V was clipped by 3 bases and J by 4 bases; unmatched bases: 15. This chain's CDR3 is CASSFSPGTVSGYEQYF. CDR3 bases: TGTGCCAGCAGTTTCTCACCCGGGACAGTCTCTGGGTACGAGCAGTACTTC.

J is TRBJ1-1 and V is TRBV6-1; 7 positions agree with TRBD1. CDR1 MNHNS and CDR2 SASEGT come from the germline V gene. The V segment lost 2 bases and the J segment 4 bases; nucleotides outside the gene matches: 4. The CDR3 has 14 residues. The DNA for the CDR3 is TGTGCCAGCAGTGAACACGGGACAGCCACTGAAGCTTTCTTT. Encoded protein: CASSEHGTATEAFF.

The V call is TRBV4-1, the J call TRBJ1-1; D not certain. Germline CDR1 MGHRA, CDR2 YSYEKL. This CDR3 spans 17 amino acids. V was cut by 0 bases and J by 3 bases, with 17 bases left in between. The CDR3 DNA reads TGCGCCAGCAGCCAAGACTTGGGAGCCTCCTCTGACACTGAAGCTTTCTTT. The encoded protein is CASSQDLGASSDTEAFF.

The rearrangement joins TRBV5-1 to TRBJ2-3; D call uncertain. V lost 1 base, J lost 4 bases, and 4 bases lay in between. The CDR3 length is 12 residues. Germline V gives CDR1 SGHRS, CDR2 YFSETQ. DNA of the CDR3: TGCGCCAGCAGCTTGCTTGCAGATACGCAGTATTTT. It yields the protein CASSLLADTQYF.

The DNA for the CDR3 is TGTGCCACCAGCCTTACGGTCCGGGAGACCCAGTACTTC. This translates into CATSLTVRETQYF. The chain combines TRBV15 with TRBJ2-5; D gene ambiguous. The V end lost 5 bases, the J end lost 5 bases, and 12 bases lay between the germline ends. CDR1 is LNHNV, CDR2 YYDKDF, per germline (reference sequence). This CDR3 region has 13 residues.

CDR3 region: CASSGGQGLGYTF. For the CDR3, the DNA is TGTGCCAGCAGCGGGGGACAGGGGTTGGGCTACACCTTC. The chain links TRBV9 to TRBJ1-2, with 10 positions matching TRBD1. Trimming took 3 bases from V and 8 from J; bases not matched to a gene: 4. The length of the CDR3 is 13 residues. Germline V CDR1 and CDR2: SGDLS, YYNGEE.

The V and J genes are TRBV27 and TRBJ2-2, with TRBD1 matching 9 bases. Germline V gene sequence: CDR1 MNHEY, CDR2 SMNVEV (reference sequence). The CDR3 is 14 amino acids. Trimming cost V 5 bases and J 6 bases; bases outside gene matches: 4. The CDR3 here is CASSGTGRSGELFF. DNA for the CDR3: TGTGCCAGCAGTGGGACAGGGCGGTCCGGGGAGCTGTTTTTT.

The chain employs TRBV9 and TRBJ2-7; 10 bases map to TRBD1. V shed 4 bases and J 4 bases; nucleotides not matched to a gene: 11. CDR3 length: 16 residues. Germline CDR1 reads SGDLS; CDR2 reads YYNGEE. DNA of the CDR3: TGTGCCAGCAGCTTCACTCCGGGACAGGGGACATACGAGCAGTACTTC. It encodes CASSFTPGQGTYEQYF.

This chain joins TRBV12-5 and TRBJ2-2; 9 bases are shared with TRBD1. The germline V gene encodes CDR1 LGHNT and CDR2 FRNRAP. The CDR3 spans 18 residues. Unmatched junction bases numbered 11, after V lost 2 bases and J lost 4 bases. CDR3 bases: TGTGCTAGTGGTTTGCCACAAACAGGGGGCCGGAGCACCGGGGAGCTGTTTTTT. Translating gives CASGLPQTGGRSTGELFF.

This chain links TRBV9 with TRBJ2-7; 8 bases are shared with TRBD2. After removal of 4 bases from V and 3 bases from J, the junction contained 6 bases not matched to a gene. This CDR3 spans 14 amino acids. CDR1 is SGDLS, CDR2 YYNGEE, per germline. CDR3 loop: CASSSPGTSYEQYF. CDR3 sequence (DNA): TGTGCCAGCAGCTCTCCCGGGACTAGCTACGAGCAGTACTTC. The full variable domain, with the rest looked up from reference TRBV9 and TRBJ2-7, is DSGVTQTPKHLITATGQRVTLRCSPRSGDLSVYWYQQSLDQGLQFLIQYYNGEERAKGNILERFSAQQFPDLHSELNLSSLELGDSALYFCASSSPGTSYEQYFGPGTRLTVT.

On this clone itself: One end of the junction does not line up with germline, which may come from a read error. The rearrangement uses TRBV10-2 and TRBJ1-4, with D perhaps TRBD1 (5 bases). The CDR3 runs 14 residues. Germline values: CDR1 WSHSY, CDR2 SAAADI. The CDR3 reads CASSDWQGSEKLFF. In DNA form, the CDR3 reads TGTGCCAGCAGTGACTGGCAGGGCTCTGAAAAACTGTTTTTT.

The rearrangement uses TRBV9 and TRBJ2-7; 9 nucleotides agree with TRBD1. Germline-derived CDR1 and CDR2 are SGDLS and YYNGEE. Trimming removed 4 bases from V and 2 bases from J; junction bases left unmatched: 10. The CDR3 has 16 residues. The CDR3 loop reads CASSPRRTGEAYEQYF. The CDR3 nucleotides are TGTGCCAGCAGCCCACGCCGGACAGGGGAAGCCTACGAGCAGTACTTC.

This clone has only one observation. The J gene is TRBJ1-2, the V gene TRBV5-1; 12 bases are a match to TRBD1. V dropped 3 bases and J dropped 8; count of bases not matched to a gene: 11. CDR1 and CDR2 from the germline V gene are SGHRS and YFSETQ. The CDR3 is 16 amino acids. CDR3 region: CASSSVHGTGGRGYTF. CDR3 DNA: TGCGCCAGCAGCTCGGTACATGGGACAGGGGGCCGGGGCTACACCTTC.